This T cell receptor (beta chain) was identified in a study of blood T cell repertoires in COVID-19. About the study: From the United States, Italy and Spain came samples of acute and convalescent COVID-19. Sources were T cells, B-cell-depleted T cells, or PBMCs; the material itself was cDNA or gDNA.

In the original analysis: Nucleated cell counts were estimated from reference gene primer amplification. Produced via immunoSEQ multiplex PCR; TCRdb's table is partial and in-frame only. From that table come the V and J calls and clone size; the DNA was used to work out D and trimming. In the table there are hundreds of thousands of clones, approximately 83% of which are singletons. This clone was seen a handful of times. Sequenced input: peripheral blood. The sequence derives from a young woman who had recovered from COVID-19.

The DNA for the CDR3 is TGTGCCAGCAGCCAATTCCCAGGGGACTCCTACGAGCAGTACTTC. Translated: CASSQFPGDSYEQYF. The chain uses TRBV7-6 and TRBJ2-7, with TRBD1 as a possible D gene (6 bases). This CDR3 is built from 15 residues. CDR1 SGHVS and CDR2 FNYEAQ come from the germline V gene. Trimming removed 5 bases at V and 0 bases at J, with 14 bases between.